This T cell receptor beta chain was sequenced in a study of glioma-infiltrating T cells after dendritic cell vaccination. The wider study: Autologous tumor lysate-pulsed dendritic cell vaccination was given between the early 2000s and the early 2010s. At biweekly intervals, patients got three intradermal dendritic cell vaccine injections.

The CDR3 consists of 14 residues. Germline lookup yields CDR1 LNHDA and CDR2 SQIVND (reference sequence). The V and J ends lost 10 bases and 3 bases, in that order; junction bases with no gene match: 12. Input was roughly 2.2 ug genomic DNA, or all available if less. Sequencing was performed with immunoSEQ multiplex PCR; in TCRdb, only in-frame clones are kept and a portion is missing. The sample carries 30,000 to 40,000 clones, approximately 84% recorded once. The sequence was collected from a human donor with glioblastoma. The specimen was blood, collected before dendritic cell vaccination. The gene calls are TRBV19 and TRBJ2-7, with 7 bases that match TRBD2. The CDR3 region has the DNA TGTGCCACCTCTGCAGTTGGGGGGGGCTACGAGCAGTACTTC. This gives the protein CATSAVGGGYEQYF.